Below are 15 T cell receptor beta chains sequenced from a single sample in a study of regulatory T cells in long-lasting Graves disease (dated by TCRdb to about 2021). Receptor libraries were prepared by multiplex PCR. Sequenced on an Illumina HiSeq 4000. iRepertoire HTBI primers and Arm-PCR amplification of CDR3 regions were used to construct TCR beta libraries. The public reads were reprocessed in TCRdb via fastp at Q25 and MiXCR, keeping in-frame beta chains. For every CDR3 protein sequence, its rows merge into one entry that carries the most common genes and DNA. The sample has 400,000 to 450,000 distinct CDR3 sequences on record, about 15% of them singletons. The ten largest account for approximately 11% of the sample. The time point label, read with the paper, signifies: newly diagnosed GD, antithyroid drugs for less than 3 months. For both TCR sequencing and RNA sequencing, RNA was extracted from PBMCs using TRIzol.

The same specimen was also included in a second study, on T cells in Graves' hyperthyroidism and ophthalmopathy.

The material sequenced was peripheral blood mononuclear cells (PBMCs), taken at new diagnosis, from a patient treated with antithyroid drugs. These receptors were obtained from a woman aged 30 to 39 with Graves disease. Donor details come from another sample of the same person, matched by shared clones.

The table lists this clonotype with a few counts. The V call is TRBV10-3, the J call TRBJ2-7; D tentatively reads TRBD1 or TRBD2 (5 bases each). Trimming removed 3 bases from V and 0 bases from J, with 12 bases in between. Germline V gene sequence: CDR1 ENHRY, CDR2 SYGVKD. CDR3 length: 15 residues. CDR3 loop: CAISEGTLSSYEQYF. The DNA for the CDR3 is TGTGCCATCAGTGAAGGGACCCTGAGCTCCTACGAGCAGTACTTC.

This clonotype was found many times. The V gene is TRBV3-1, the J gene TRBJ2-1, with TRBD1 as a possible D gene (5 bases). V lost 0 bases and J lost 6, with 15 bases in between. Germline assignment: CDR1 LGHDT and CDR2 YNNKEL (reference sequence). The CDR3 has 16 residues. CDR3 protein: CASSQEGPGGPNEQFF. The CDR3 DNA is TGTGCCAGCAGCCAAGAGGGGCCTGGCGGCCCCAATGAGCAGTTCTTC.

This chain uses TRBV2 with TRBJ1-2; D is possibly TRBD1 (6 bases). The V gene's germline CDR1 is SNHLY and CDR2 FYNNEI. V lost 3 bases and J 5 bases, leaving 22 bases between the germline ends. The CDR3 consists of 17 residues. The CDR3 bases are TGTGCCAGCAGTGATAAAGTGTTTCGGGACACCCGATATGGCTACACCTTC. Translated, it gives CASSDKVFRDTRYGYTF.

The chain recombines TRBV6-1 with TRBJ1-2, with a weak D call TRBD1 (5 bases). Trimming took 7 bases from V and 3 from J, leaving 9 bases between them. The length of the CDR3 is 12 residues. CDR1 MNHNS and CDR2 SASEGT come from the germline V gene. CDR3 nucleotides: TGTGCCAGCACGGGGGGGGACTATGGCTACACCTTC. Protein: CASTGGDYGYTF.

The CDR3 loop reads CASGRVPENTEAFF. The CDR3 DNA is TGTGCCAGCGGCCGGGTGCCTGAGAACACTGAAGCTTTCTTT. This sequence joins TRBV6-2 or TRBV6-3 and TRBJ1-1; D gene uncertain. The germline V and J ends were trimmed by 8 bases and 1 base, with 14 bases remaining between them. Per germline, CDR1 MNHEY and CDR2 SVGEGT. The CDR3 spans 14 residues.

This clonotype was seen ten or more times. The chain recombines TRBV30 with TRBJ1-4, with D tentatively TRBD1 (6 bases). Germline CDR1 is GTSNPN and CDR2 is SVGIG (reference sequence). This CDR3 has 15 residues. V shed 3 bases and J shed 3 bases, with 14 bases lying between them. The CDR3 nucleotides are TGTGCCTGGAGGAGAACCGACAGGTCTAATGAAAAACTGTTTTTT. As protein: CAWRRTDRSNEKLFF.

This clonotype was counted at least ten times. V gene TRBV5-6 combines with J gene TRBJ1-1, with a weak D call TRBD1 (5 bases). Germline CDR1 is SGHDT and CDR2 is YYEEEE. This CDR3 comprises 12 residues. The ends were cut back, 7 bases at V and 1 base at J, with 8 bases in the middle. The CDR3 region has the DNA TGTGCCAGCGGGACCTCGAACACTGAAGCTTTCTTT. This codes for CASGTSNTEAFF.

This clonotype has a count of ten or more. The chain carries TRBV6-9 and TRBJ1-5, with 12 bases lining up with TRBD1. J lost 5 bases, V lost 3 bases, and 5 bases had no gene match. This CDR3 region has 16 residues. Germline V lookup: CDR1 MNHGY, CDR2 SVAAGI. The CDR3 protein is CASSYPGQGADQPQHF. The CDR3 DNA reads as TGTGCCAGCAGTTACCCGGGACAGGGGGCGGATCAGCCCCAGCATTTT.

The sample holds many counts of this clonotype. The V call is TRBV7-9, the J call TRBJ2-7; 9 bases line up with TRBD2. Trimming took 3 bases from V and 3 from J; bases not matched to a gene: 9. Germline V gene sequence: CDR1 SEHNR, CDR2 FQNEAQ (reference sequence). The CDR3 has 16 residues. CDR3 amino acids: CASSFVSASGDYEQYF. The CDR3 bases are TGTGCCAGCAGCTTCGTTAGCGCTAGCGGGGACTACGAGCAGTACTTC.

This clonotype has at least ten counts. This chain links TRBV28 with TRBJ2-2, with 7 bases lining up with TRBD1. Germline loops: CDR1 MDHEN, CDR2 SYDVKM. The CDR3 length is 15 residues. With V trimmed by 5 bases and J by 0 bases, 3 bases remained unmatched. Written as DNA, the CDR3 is TGTGCCAGCAGTATGACAGGGACGAACACCGGGGAGCTGTTTTTT. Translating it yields CASSMTGTNTGELFF.

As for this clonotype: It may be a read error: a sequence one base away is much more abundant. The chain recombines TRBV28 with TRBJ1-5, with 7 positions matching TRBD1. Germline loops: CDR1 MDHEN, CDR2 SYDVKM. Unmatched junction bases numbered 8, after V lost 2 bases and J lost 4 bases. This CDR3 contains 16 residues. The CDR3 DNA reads TGTGCCAGCAGTTTAGGGGGGGCAGGGGGGAATCAGCCCCAGCATTTT. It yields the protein CASSLGGAGGNQPQHF.

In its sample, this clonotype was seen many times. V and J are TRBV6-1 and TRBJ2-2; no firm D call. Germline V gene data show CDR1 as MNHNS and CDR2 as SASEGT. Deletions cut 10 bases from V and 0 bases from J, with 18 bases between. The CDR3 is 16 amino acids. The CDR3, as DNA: TGTGCCACCCTTAGAGAGCCCTCCTCGAACACCGGGGAGCTGTTTTTT. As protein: CATLREPSSNTGELFF.

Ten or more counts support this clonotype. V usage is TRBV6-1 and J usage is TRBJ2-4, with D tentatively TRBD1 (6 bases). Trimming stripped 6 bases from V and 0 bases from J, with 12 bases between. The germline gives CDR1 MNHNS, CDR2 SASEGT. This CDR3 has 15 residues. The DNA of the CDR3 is TGTGCCAGCAGCCCACGGACAGTAGCCAAAAACATTCAGTACTTC. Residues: CASSPRTVAKNIQYF.

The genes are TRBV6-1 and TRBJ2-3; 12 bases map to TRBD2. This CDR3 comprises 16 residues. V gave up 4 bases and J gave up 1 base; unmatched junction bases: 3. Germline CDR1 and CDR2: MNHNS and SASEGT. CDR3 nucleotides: TGTGCCAGCAGTGCTAGCGGGAGGGCCGGCACAGATACGCAGTATTTT. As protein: CASSASGRAGTDTQYF.

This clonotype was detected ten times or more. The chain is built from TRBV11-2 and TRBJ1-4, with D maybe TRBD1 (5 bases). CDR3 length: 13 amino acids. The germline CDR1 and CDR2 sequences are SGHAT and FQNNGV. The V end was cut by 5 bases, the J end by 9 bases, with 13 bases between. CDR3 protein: CASSVGTNKKLFF. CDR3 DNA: TGTGCCAGCAGCGTAGGGACTAACAAAAAACTGTTTTTT. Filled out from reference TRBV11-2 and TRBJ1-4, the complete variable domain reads EAGVAQSPRYKIIEKRQSVAFWCNPISGHATLYWYQQILGQGPKLLIQFQNNGVVDDSQLPKDRFSAERLKGVDSTLKIQPAKLEDSAVYLCASSVGTNKKLFFGSGTQLSVL.